The entry below gives a single TCR beta chain sequence along with its context. The antigen is not known. These data are taken from a study of OX40 agonist ivuxolimab in advanced cancers. The overall study: While on treatment, patients had intravenous ivuxolimab at 0.01 to 10 mg/kg every 2 weeks. Partial responses were achieved by three patients: one hepatocellular carcinoma, two cutaneous melanoma. Notes on the study in general: In the 0.1 to 3.0 mg/kg range, CD4+ and CD8+ blood T cells had expanded clonally by week 6. Some patients without response likewise showed low normalized clonal expansion.

Profiled with immunoSEQ multiplex PCR; TCRdb holds only in-frame clones, not every one. The data show about 84,000 clones, approximately 89% seen once. Germline assignment: CDR1 SGHRS and CDR2 YFSETQ. The CDR3 extends over 14 amino acids. V was pared by 2 bases and J by 1 base, with 7 bases between. This TCR was sampled from an adult with an advanced solid tumor such as melanoma, head and neck, liver or kidney cancer. Sequenced here: CD4+ or CD8+ T cells sorted from blood, sampled in a trial of the OX40 agonist ivuxolimab. The chain uses TRBV5-1 and TRBJ1-3; possible D gene TRBD1, 6 bases. Here the CDR3 reads CASSFGTSGNTIYF. CDR3 bases: TGCGCCAGCAGCTTCGGGACATCTGGAAACACCATATATTTT.